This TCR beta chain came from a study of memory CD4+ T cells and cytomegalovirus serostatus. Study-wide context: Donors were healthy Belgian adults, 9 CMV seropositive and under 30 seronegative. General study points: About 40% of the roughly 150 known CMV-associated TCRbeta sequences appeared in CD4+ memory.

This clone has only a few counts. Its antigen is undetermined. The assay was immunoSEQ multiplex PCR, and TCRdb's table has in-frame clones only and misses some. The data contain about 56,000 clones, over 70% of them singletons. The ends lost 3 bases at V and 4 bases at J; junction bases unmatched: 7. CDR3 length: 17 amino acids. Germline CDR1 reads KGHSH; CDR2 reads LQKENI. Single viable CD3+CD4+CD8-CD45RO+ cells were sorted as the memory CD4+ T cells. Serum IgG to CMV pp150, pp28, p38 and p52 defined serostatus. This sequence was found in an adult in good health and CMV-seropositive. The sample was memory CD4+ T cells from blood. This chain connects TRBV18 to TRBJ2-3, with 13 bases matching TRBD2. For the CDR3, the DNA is TGTGCCAGCTCACCCTTACTAGCGGGAGGGCATGCAGATACGCAGTATTTT. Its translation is CASSPLLAGGHADTQYF.